This TCR beta chain was identified in a study of human T cells and chemical hapten exposure. Study observations and caveats: There was no change with DPC sensitization in TCRs above 1 in 1000 frequency.

The library attached unique molecular identifiers to individual cDNA molecules. TCRdb re-analysed the RACE reads in MiXCR, keeping a single row per CDR3 protein. Here the sample spans 300,000 to 450,000 distinct CDR3 sequences, 4% to 6% being singletons. The CDR3 has 11 amino acids. Germline V gives CDR1 LGHDT, CDR2 YNNKEL (reference sequence). V shed 6 bases, J shed 10 bases, and the junction held 3 bases outside the gene matches. This clonotype was seen at least ten times. The target antigen is unknown. Time point defined: pre-sensitization, week 0. Sample treatment: therapeutic diphenylcyclopropenone sensitization with weekly scalp DPC.

This TCR came from a woman aged 45-60 years with alopecia areata. Some clones in this sample may be carry-over from other donors' samples. The sample was whole blood, taken in connection with sensitization to the hapten diphenylcyclopropenone (DPC). V is TRBV3-1 and J is TRBJ1-1; 9 bases align to TRBD1. Here the CDR3 reads CASRDRGSAFF. The CDR3 DNA reads TGTGCCAGCAGGGACAGGGGCTCAGCTTTCTTT. Filled out from reference TRBV3-1 and TRBJ1-1, the complete variable domain reads DTAVSQTPKYLVTQMGNDKSIKCEQNLGHDTMYWYKQDSKKFLKIMFSYNNKELIINETVPNRFSPKSPDKAHLNLHINSLELGDSAVYFCASRDRGSAFFGQGTRLTVV.